This TCR beta chain was captured in a study of cytomegalovirus exposure and HLA in healthy donors. These donors counted as nominally healthy when sampled, but unrecorded immune exposures were likely. A word on this clone: Its antigen is not known.

Whole-study results and caveats: Rates of TCR association differed by HLA locus in a later analysis, with DRB1 highest and HLA-C lowest. Donors were assumed by presence/absence analyses to have roughly uniform sequencing depth. A later analysis reportedly found that, within productive TCRs, an Asian-associated ancestry cluster had fewer N-insertions than the mean observed across the roughly 700 donors.

The CDR3 extends over 16 amino acids. Trimming cost V 2 bases and J 1 base, with 13 bases left between them. Germline CDR1 SGHRS, CDR2 YFSETQ. 60 Vbeta and 13 Jbeta primers were used in PCR. Sequencing used immunoSEQ multiplex PCR; TCRdb keeps in-frame clones, though not all of them. The data contain 250,000 to 350,000 clones, just over 85% of them singletons. The J gene is TRBJ2-1, the V gene TRBV5-1; D remains ambiguous. The sequenced sample consisted of PBMCs. This receptor was identified in a man aged 35 to 55 in good health and CMV-seropositive. The CDR3 region has the DNA TGCGCCAGCAGCTTTGGTCATAAGAGATCCTACAATGAGCAGTTCTTC. Translation gives CASSFGHKRSYNEQFF.